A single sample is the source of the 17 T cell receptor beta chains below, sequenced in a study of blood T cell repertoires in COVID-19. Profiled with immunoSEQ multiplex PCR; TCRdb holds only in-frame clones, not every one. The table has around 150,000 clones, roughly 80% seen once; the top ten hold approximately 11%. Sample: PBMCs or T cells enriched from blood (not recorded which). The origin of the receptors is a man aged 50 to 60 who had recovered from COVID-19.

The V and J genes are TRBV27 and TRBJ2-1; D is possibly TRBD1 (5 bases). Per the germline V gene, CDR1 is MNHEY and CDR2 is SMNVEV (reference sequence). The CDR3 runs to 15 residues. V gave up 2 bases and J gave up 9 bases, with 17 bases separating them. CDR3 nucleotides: TGTGCCAGCAGTTTAAGGGGTGTTAGGGCAGCTGAGCAGTTCTTC. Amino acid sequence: CASSLRGVRAAEQFF.

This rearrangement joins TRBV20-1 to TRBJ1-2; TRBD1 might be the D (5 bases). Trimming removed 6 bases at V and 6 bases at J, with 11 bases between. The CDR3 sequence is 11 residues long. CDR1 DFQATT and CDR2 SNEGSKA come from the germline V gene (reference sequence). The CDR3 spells CSARTTDGYTF. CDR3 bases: TGCAGTGCCCGGACGACAGATGGCTACACCTTC.

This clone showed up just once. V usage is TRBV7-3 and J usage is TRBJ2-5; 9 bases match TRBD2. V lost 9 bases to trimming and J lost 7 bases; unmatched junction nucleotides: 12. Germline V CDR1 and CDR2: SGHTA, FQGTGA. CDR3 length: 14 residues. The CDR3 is CASLQAPAGGTQYF. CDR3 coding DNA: TGTGCCAGTCTCCAAGCCCCAGCGGGAGGGACCCAGTACTTC.

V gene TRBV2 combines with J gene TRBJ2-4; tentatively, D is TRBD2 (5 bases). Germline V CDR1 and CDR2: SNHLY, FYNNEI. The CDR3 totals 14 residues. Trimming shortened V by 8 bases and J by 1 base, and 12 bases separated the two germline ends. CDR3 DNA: TGTGCCAGCGGACTGTTGGTGGCCAAAAACATTCAGTACTTC. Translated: CASGLLVAKNIQYF.

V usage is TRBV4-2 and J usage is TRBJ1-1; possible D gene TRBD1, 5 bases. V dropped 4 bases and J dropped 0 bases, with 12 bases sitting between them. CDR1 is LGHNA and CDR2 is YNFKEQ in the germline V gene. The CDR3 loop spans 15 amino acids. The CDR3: CASSRTKALNTEAFF. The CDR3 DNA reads TGTGCCAGCAGCCGGACAAAGGCCCTGAACACTGAAGCTTTCTTT.

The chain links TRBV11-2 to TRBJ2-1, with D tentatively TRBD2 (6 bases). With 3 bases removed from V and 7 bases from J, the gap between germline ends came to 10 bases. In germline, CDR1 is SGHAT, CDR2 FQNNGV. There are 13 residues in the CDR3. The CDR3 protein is CASSLEGRNEQFF. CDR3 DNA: TGTGCCAGCAGCTTGGAGGGCCGAAATGAGCAGTTCTTC.

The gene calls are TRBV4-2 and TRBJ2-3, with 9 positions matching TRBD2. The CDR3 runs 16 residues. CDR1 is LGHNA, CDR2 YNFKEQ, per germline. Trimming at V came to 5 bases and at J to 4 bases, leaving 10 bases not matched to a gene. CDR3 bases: TGTGCCAGCAGCGGAGAGGCGGGGGGGCCCTCAGATACGCAGTATTTT. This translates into CASSGEAGGPSDTQYF.

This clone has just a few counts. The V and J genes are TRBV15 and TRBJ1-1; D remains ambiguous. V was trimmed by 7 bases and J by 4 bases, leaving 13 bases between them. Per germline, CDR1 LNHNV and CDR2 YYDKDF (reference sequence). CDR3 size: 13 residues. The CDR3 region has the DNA TGTGCCACCACGATCGGAGGGTCCACTGAAGCTTTCTTT. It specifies CATTIGGSTEAFF.

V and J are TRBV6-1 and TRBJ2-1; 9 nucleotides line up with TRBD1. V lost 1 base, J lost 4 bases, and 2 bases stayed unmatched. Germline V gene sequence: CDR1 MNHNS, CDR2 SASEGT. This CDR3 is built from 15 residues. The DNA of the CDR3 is TGTGCCAGCAGTGAAGGGACAGGGGAATACAATGAGCAGTTCTTC. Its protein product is CASSEGTGEYNEQFF.

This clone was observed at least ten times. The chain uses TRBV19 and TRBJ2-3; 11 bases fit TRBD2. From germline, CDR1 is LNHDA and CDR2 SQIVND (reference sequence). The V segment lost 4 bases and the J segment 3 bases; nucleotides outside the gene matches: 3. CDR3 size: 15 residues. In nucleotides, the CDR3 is TGTGCCAGTAGTAGGGGACTAGCGGTTACAGATACGCAGTATTTT. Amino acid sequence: CASSRGLAVTDTQYF. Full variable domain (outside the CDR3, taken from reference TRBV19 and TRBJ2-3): DGGITQSPKYLFRKEGQNVTLSCEQNLNHDAMYWYRQDPGQGLRLIYYSQIVNDFQKGDIAEGYSVSREKKESFPLTVTSAQKNPTAFYLCASSRGLAVTDTQYFGPGTRLTVL.

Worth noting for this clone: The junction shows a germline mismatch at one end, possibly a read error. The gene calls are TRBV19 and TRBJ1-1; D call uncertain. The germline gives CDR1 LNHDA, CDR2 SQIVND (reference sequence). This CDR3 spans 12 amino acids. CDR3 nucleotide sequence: TGTGCCAGTAGTATTATTAACAGTGAAGCTTTCTTT. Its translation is CASSIINSEAFF. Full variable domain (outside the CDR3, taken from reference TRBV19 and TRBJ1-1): DGGITQSPKYLFRKEGQNVTLSCEQNLNHDAMYWYRQDPGQGLRLIYYSQIVNDFQKGDIAEGYSVSREKKESFPLTVTSAQKNPTAFYLCASSIINSEAFFGQGTRLTVV.

CDR3 amino acids: CASNVGQANTGELFF. The CDR3 coding sequence is TGTGCCAGTAACGTGGGACAGGCGAACACCGGGGAGCTGTTTTTT. The rearrangement joins TRBV19 to TRBJ2-2, with 8 bases lining up with TRBD1. V was pared by 7 bases and J by 0 bases, with 4 bases of the junction left unmatched. Germline assignment: CDR1 LNHDA and CDR2 SQIVND (reference sequence). The CDR3 has 15 amino acids.

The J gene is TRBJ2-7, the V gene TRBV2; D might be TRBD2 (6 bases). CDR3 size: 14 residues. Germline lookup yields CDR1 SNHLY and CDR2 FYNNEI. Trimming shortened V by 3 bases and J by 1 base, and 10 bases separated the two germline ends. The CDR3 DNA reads TGTGCCAGCAGTGATGTGGGGGGTTCCTACGAGCAGTACTTC. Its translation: CASSDVGGSYEQYF.

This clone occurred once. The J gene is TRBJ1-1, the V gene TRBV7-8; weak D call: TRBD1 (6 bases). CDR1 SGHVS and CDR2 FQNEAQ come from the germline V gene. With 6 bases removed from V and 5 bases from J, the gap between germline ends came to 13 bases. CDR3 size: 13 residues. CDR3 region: CASRPVTGTEAFF. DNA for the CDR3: TGTGCCAGCAGACCCGTTACAGGGACTGAAGCTTTCTTT.

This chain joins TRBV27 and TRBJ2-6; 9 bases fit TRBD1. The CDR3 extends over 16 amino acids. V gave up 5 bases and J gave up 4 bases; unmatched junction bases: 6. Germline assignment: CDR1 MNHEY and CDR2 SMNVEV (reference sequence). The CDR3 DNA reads TGTGCCAGCAGTCCGGACAGGGGACCGGGGGCCAACGTCCTGACTTTC. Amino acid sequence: CASSPDRGPGANVLTF.

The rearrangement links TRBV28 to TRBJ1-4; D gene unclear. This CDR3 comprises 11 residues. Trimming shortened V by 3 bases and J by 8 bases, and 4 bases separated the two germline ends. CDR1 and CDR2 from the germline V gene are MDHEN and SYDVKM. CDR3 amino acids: CASSLAEKLFF. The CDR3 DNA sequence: TGTGCCAGCAGTTTGGCAGAAAAACTGTTTTTT.

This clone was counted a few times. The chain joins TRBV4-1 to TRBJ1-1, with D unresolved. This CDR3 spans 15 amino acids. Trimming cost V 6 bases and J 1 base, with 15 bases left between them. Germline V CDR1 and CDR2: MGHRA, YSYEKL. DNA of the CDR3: TGCGCCAGCAGGCCGTTACTAACTGGGAACACTGAAGCTTTCTTT. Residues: CASRPLLTGNTEAFF.